This entry lists 23 T cell receptor beta chains sequenced from one sample in a study of OX40 agonist ivuxolimab in advanced cancers. TCRdb's copy holds only in-frame clones and misses some; the assay was immunoSEQ multiplex PCR. The top ten clones hold about 30% of a sample with tens of thousands of clones, more than 75% of them seen once. The source material was CD4+ or CD8+ T cells sorted from blood, sampled in a trial of the OX40 agonist ivuxolimab. Every receptor here comes from an adult with an advanced solid tumor such as melanoma, head and neck, liver or kidney cancer.

The chain combines TRBV14 with TRBJ1-4; TRBD1 aligns across 7 bases. The J segment lost 7 bases and the V segment lost 0 bases, leaving 5 bases of the junction unmatched. There are 15 residues in the CDR3. Germline V gives CDR1 SGHDN, CDR2 FVKESK. This CDR3 is CASSQDFRGAEKLFF. CDR3 DNA: TGTGCCAGCAGCCAAGATTTCAGGGGGGCTGAAAAACTGTTTTTT.

V and J are TRBV4-1 and TRBJ1-2; 10 positions match TRBD1. The germline gives CDR1 MGHRA, CDR2 YSYEKL. CDR3 size: 15 residues. The ends lost 3 bases at V and 5 bases at J; junction bases unmatched: 6. The CDR3 region has the DNA TGCGCCAGCAGCCACAGGCCGGGACAGGGGTATGGCTACACCTTC. Encoded protein: CASSHRPGQGYGYTF.

V is TRBV6-5 and J is TRBJ2-1; 9 nucleotides agree with TRBD1. Per germline, CDR1 MNHEY and CDR2 SVGAGI. V was pared by 4 bases and J by 4 bases, with 8 bases of the junction left unmatched. This CDR3 is 16 amino acids long. The CDR3, as DNA: TGTGCCAGCAGTTTTCGTGGGACAGGGTGGTACAATGAGCAGTTCTTC. Translated, it gives CASSFRGTGWYNEQFF.

The V call is TRBV6-6, the J call TRBJ1-1, with TRBD1 matching 7 bases. The CDR3 has 15 residues. Germline V CDR1 and CDR2: MNHNY, SVGAGI (reference sequence). With V trimmed by 6 bases and J by 5 bases, 12 bases remained unmatched. The CDR3 region is CASSRYPTGRTEAFF. Here the CDR3 DNA reads TGTGCCAGCAGCAGATATCCGACAGGGAGGACTGAAGCTTTCTTT.

This clone was counted only a few times. The chain has TRBV5-6 and TRBJ2-5; D gene unclear. CDR1 and CDR2 from the germline V gene are SGHDT and YYEEEE. With 4 bases removed from V and 5 bases from J, the gap between germline ends came to 6 bases. This CDR3 spans 11 amino acids. This chain's CDR3 is CASSLSETQYF. In DNA, the CDR3 is TGTGCCAGCAGCCTGTCGGAGACCCAGTACTTC.

The V and J genes are TRBV6-1 and TRBJ1-1; D not certain. The germline V gene encodes CDR1 MNHNS and CDR2 SASEGT. The CDR3 is made up of 14 amino acids. Deletions cut 7 bases from V and 4 bases from J, with 16 bases between. The CDR3 DNA sequence: TGTGCCAGCACCTCAAGGTGGGGAGGCACTGAAGCTTTCTTT. Translation gives CASTSRWGGTEAFF.

The chain links TRBV6-6 to TRBJ2-3; D unclear. Germline CDR1 and CDR2: MNHNY and SVGAGI (reference sequence). CDR3 length equals 13 residues. V was shortened by 7 bases and J by 2 bases, with 10 bases between the two germline ends. This CDR3 is CASKDLYTDTQYF. CDR3 nucleotide sequence: TGTGCCAGCAAGGATCTATACACAGATACGCAGTATTTT.

This chain joins TRBV7-9 and TRBJ2-7; D tentatively fits TRBD1 or TRBD2 (5 bases each). The CDR3 sequence is 15 residues long. V shed 5 bases and J shed 0 bases, with 14 bases lying between them. CDR1 and CDR2 from the germline V gene are SEHNR and FQNEAQ (reference sequence). The CDR3 sequence is CASSRSGTVSYEQYF. In nucleotides, the CDR3 is TGTGCCAGCAGCCGATCCGGGACGGTCTCCTACGAGCAGTACTTC.

The chain has TRBV7-6 and TRBJ1-5; tentative D call: TRBD1 (5 bases). Trimming took 4 bases from V and 6 from J, leaving 10 bases between them. Germline V lookup: CDR1 SGHVS, CDR2 FNYEAQ. There are 13 residues in the CDR3. The CDR3 here is CASSSIQGQPQHF. CDR3 DNA: TGTGCCAGCAGCTCCATTCAGGGTCAGCCCCAGCATTTT.

A single count supports this clone. The gene calls are TRBV5-6 and TRBJ2-7; TRBD1 aligns across 12 bases. The CDR3 spans 15 residues. Germline values: CDR1 SGHDT, CDR2 YYEEEE. Trimming cost V 4 bases and J 6 bases; bases outside gene matches: 8. This CDR3 reads CASSITGTGGLEQYF. In DNA form, the CDR3 reads TGTGCCAGCAGCATAACCGGGACAGGGGGCCTCGAGCAGTACTTC. Full variable domain (remainder filled in from reference TRBV5-6 and TRBJ2-7): DAGVTQSPTHLIKTRGQQVTLRCSPKSGHDTVSWYQQALGQGPQFIFQYYEEEERQRGNFPDRFSGHQFPNYSSELNVNALLLGDSALYLCASSITGTGGLEQYFGPGTRLTVT.

The V gene is TRBV5-5, the J gene TRBJ2-1; no reliable D call. The CDR3 consists of 13 residues. Trimming took off 2 bases at V and 6 bases at J, with 9 bases between the two ends. The germline V gene has CDR1 SGHKS and CDR2 YYEKEE (reference sequence). CDR3 sequence (DNA): TGTGCCAGCAGCTTAGGACCGAGCAATGAGCAGTTCTTC. This sequence encodes CASSLGPSNEQFF.

V usage is TRBV6-5 and J usage is TRBJ1-5; 10 bases are shared with TRBD1. CDR3 length equals 15 residues. The ends lost 5 bases at V and 4 bases at J; junction bases unmatched: 5. Germline V lookup: CDR1 MNHEY, CDR2 SVGAGI. Written as DNA, the CDR3 is TGTGCCAGCAGTGGGACAGGGGTGAGAAATCAGCCCCAGCATTTT. As protein: CASSGTGVRNQPQHF.

The CDR3 spells CASSLGYPSNSPLHF. For the CDR3, the DNA is TGCGCCAGCAGCCTGGGTTACCCCTCGAATTCACCCCTCCACTTT. The genes are TRBV5-1 and TRBJ1-6; no definite D call. Germline V gene sequence: CDR1 SGHRS, CDR2 YFSETQ. This CDR3 is built from 15 residues. V was shortened by 4 bases and J by 7 bases, with 15 bases between the two germline ends. Together with reference TRBV5-1 and TRBJ1-6, the CDR3 gives the full variable domain: KAGVTQTPRYLIKTRGQQVTLSCSPISGHRSVSWYQQTPGQGLQFLFEYFSETQRNKGNFPGRFSGRQFSNSRSEMNVSTLELGDSALYLCASSLGYPSNSPLHFGNGTRLTVT.

This clone was observed a few times. The chain uses TRBV7-9 and TRBJ1-1; D uncertain. The CDR3 has 15 residues. The V gene's germline CDR1 is SEHNR and CDR2 FQNEAQ (reference sequence). With 2 bases removed from V and 3 bases from J, the gap between germline ends came to 13 bases. CDR3 in amino acids: CASSLSTGWDTEAFF. The CDR3 DNA follows: TGTGCCAGCAGCTTAAGTACGGGTTGGGACACTGAAGCTTTCTTT.

The chain recombines TRBV28 with TRBJ2-7; 7 bases are shared with TRBD1. The CDR3 has 15 residues. Germline V gene sequence: CDR1 MDHEN, CDR2 SYDVKM. V shed 5 bases and J 0 bases; nucleotides not matched to a gene: 7. This CDR3 reads CASSPQGQPSYEQYF. Here the CDR3 DNA reads TGTGCCAGCAGTCCACAGGGACAGCCCTCCTACGAGCAGTACTTC. The full variable domain, its missing parts supplied by reference TRBV28 and TRBJ2-7, is DVKVTQSSRYLVKRTGEKVFLECVQDMDHENMFWYRQDPGLGLRLIYFSYDVKMKEKGDIPEGYSVSREKKERFSLILESASTNQTSMYLCASSPQGQPSYEQYFGPGTRLTVT.

The chain joins TRBV19 to TRBJ2-2, with 8 positions matching TRBD1. The CDR3 covers 15 residues. The J segment lost 7 bases and the V segment lost 4 bases, leaving 8 bases of the junction unmatched. The germline CDR1 and CDR2 sequences are LNHDA and SQIVND (reference sequence). The CDR3 here is CASSNGRGQSGELFF. DNA for the CDR3: TGTGCCAGTAGTAACGGCAGGGGGCAGAGCGGGGAGCTGTTTTTT.

This clone was found a few times. The chain employs TRBV5-1 and TRBJ2-7; 9 bases are shared with TRBD1. The CDR3 totals 15 residues. Germline CDR1 and CDR2: SGHRS and YFSETQ. V lost 0 bases, J lost 5 bases, and 6 bases stayed unmatched. In DNA, the CDR3 is TGCGCCAGCAGCTTGGCGTTAGGACAGGGGAACGAGCAGTACTTC. Residues: CASSLALGQGNEQYF.

The rearrangement links TRBV21-1 to TRBJ1-1; the tabulated D call, TRBD1, remains unverified against the DNA. TRBV21-1 is described as a pseudogene. The CDR3 extends over 17 amino acids. The CDR3 here is CASSKKGTGVGNTEAFF. The DNA of the CDR3 is TGTGCCAGCAGCAAAAAGGGGACAGGGGTAGGGAACACTGAAGCTTTCTTT.

The chain is built from TRBV7-9 and TRBJ1-4; 9 bases agree with TRBD1. The CDR3 is 15 residues long. Germline-derived CDR1 and CDR2 are SEHNR and FQNEAQ (reference sequence). V shed 5 bases and J 6 bases; nucleotides not matched to a gene: 7. DNA of the CDR3: TGTGCCAGCAGCACCCCCGACAGGGGGGATGAAAAACTGTTTTTT. Translating gives CASSTPDRGDEKLFF.

The table lists this clone with a few counts. The chain carries TRBV10-1 and TRBJ1-2; no clear D. This CDR3 is built from 13 residues. Germline CDR1 reads WNHNN; CDR2 reads SYGVQD (reference sequence). The V gene lost 3 bases and the J gene lost 7 bases, with 12 bases spanning the gap. For the CDR3, the DNA is TGCGCCAGCAGTGACCAGGCAGGAGGTGGCTACACCTTC. Translating it yields CASSDQAGGGYTF.

Of note for this clone: At one end, the junction sequence differs from germline, possibly due to a read error. Other nucleotide sequences from this sample produce the same CDR3. V gene TRBV27 combines with J gene TRBJ2-2; no definite D call. The CDR3 consists of 12 residues. Per germline, CDR1 MNHEY and CDR2 SMNVEV (reference sequence). The CDR3 bases are TGCGCCAGCAGTTTCCGGATCGGGGAGCTGTTTTTT. Amino acids: CASSFRIGELFF.

This chain joins TRBV4-1 and TRBJ2-1, with 8 nucleotides matching TRBD2. J was trimmed by 8 bases and V by 4 bases; bases with no gene match: 4. This CDR3 spans 13 amino acids. Germline CDR1 MGHRA, CDR2 YSYEKL. CDR3 loop: CASSPLAGYEQFF. The CDR3 DNA reads TGCGCCAGCAGCCCCCTAGCGGGTTATGAGCAGTTCTTC.

This clone has just one count. The V and J genes are TRBV14 and TRBJ2-6, with TRBD1 as a possible D gene (5 bases). This CDR3 is built from 15 residues. V dropped 1 base and J dropped 1 base, with 5 bases sitting between them. Per the germline V gene, CDR1 is SGHDN and CDR2 is FVKESK. The CDR3: CASSQAGSGANVLTF. The CDR3 coding sequence is TGTGCCAGCAGCCAAGCAGGGTCTGGGGCCAACGTCCTGACTTTC.